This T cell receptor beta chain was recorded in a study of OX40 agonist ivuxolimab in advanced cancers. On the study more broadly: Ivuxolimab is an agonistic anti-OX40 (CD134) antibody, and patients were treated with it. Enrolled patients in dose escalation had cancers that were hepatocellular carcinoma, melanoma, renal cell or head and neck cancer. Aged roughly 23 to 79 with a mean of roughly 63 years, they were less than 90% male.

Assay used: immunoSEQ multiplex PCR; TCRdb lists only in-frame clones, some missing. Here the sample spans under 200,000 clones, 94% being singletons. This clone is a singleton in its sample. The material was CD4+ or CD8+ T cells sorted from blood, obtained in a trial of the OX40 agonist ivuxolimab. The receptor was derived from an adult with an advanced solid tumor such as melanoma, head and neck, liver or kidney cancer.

The CDR3 DNA reads TGCGCCACCGGGACAGGGGGCCGGGGAGATACGCAGTATTTT. Its protein product is CATGTGGRGDTQYF. The chain recombines TRBV10-1 with TRBJ2-3, with 12 bases identical to TRBD1. Per germline, CDR1 WNHNN and CDR2 SYGVQD (reference sequence). The CDR3 spans 14 residues. The V and J ends lost 10 bases and 5 bases, in that order; junction bases with no gene match: 7.